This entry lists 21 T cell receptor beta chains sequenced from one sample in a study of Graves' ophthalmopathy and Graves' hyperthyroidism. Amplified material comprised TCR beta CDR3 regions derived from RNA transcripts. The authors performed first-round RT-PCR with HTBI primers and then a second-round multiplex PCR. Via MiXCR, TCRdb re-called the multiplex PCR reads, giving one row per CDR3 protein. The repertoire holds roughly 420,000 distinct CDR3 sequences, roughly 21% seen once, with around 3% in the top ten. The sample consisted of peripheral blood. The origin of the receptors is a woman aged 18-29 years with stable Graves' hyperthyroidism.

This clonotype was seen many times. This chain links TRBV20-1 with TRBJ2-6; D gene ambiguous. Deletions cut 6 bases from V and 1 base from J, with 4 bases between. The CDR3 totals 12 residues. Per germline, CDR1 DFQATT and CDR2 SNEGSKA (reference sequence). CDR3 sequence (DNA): TGCAGTGCAAAGTCTGGGGCCAACGTCCTGACTTTC. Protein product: CSAKSGANVLTF.

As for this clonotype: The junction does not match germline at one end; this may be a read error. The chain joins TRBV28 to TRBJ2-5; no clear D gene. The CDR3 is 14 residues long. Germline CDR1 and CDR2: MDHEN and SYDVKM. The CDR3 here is CASNGKRYQETQYF. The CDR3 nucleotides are TGCGCCAGCAATGGAAAACGGTACCAAGAGACCCAGTACTTC.

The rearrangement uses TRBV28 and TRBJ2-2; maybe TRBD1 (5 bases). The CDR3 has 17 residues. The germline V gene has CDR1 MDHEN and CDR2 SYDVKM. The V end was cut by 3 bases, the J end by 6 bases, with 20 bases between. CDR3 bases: TGTGCCAGCAGTTTTTTATCTTGGAGCAGGGCTTCCGGGGAGCTGTTTTTT. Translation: CASSFLSWSRASGELFF. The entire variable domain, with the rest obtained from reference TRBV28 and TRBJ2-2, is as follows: DVKVTQSSRYLVKRTGEKVFLECVQDMDHENMFWYRQDPGLGLRLIYFSYDVKMKEKGDIPEGYSVSREKKERFSLILESASTNQTSMYLCASSFLSWSRASGELFFGEGSRLTVL.

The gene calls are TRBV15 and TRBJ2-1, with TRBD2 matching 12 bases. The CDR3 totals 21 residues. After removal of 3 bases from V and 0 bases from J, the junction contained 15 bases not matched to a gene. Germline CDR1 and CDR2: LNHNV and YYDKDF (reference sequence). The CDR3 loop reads CATSSHLNGLAGGSSYNEQFF. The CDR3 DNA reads TGTGCCACCAGCAGCCACTTAAATGGGCTAGCGGGAGGGAGCTCCTACAATGAGCAGTTCTTC.

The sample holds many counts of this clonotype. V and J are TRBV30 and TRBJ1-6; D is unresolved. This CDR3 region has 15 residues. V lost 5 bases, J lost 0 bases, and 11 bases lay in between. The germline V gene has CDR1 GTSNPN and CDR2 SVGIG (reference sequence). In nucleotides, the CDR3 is TGTGCCTGGGCACTGATCAGCTCCTATAATTCACCCCTCCACTTT. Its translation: CAWALISSYNSPLHF.

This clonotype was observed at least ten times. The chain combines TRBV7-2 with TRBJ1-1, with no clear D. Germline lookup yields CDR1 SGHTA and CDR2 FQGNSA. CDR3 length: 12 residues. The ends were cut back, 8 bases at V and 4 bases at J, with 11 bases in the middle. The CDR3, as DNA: TGTGCCAGCCGAGCAATGGGCACTGAAGCTTTCTTT. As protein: CASRAMGTEAFF. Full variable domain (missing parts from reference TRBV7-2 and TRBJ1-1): GAGVSQSPSNKVTEKGKDVELRCDPISGHTALYWYRQSLGQGLEFLIYFQGNSAPDKSGLPSDRFSAERTGGSVSTLTIQRTQQEDSAVYLCASRAMGTEAFFGQGTRLTVV.

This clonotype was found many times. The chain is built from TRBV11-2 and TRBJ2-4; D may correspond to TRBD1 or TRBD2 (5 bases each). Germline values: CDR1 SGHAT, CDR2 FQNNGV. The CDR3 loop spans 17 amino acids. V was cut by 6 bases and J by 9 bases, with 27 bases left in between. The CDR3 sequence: CASSWTLNGRAEGIQYF. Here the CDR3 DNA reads TGTGCCAGCAGTTGGACCCTTAATGGCAGGGCAGAGGGCATTCAGTACTTC.

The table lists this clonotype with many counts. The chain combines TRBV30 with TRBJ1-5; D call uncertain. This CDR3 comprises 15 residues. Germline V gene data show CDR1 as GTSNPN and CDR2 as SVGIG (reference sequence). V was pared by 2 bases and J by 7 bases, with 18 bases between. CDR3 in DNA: TGTGCCTGGAGTTTCACCGGACGGAGTGGACAGCCCCAGCATTTT. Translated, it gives CAWSFTGRSGQPQHF.

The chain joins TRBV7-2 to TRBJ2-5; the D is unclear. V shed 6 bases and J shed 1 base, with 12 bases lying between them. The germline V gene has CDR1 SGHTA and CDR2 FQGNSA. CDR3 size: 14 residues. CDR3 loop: CASSKGPSQETQYF. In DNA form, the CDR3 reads TGTGCCAGCAGTAAAGGACCGTCCCAAGAGACCCAGTACTTC.

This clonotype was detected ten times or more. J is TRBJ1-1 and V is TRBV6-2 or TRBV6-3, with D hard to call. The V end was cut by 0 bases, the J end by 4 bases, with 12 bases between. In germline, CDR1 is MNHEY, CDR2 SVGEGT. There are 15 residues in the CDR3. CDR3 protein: CASSYSPGGSTEAFF. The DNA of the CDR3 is TGTGCCAGCAGTTACTCTCCGGGAGGGAGCACTGAAGCTTTCTTT.

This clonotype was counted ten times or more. The CDR3 protein is CASSYSRDSPLHF. In nucleotides, the CDR3 is TGTGCCAGCAGTTATTCGAGGGATTCACCCCTCCACTTT. The chain couples TRBV6-2 or TRBV6-3 to TRBJ1-6; D uncertain. Trimming removed 3 bases from V and 8 bases from J, with 8 bases in between. CDR1 and CDR2 from the germline V gene are MNHEY and SVGEGT. This CDR3 has 13 amino acids.

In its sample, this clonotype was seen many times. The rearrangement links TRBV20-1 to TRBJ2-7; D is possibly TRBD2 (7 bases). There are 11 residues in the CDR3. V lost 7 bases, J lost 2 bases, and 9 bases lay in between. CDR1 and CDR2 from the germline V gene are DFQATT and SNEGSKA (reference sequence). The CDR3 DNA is TGCAGTGTGCGGGGGCCCTACGAGCAGTACTTC. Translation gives CSVRGPYEQYF.

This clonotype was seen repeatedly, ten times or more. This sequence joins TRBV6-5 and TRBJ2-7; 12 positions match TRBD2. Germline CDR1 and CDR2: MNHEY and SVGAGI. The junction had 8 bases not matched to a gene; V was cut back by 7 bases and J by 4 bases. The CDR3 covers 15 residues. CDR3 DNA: TGTGCCAGCAAGGTTGGACTAGCGGGATCTTACGAGCAGTACTTC. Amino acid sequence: CASKVGLAGSYEQYF.

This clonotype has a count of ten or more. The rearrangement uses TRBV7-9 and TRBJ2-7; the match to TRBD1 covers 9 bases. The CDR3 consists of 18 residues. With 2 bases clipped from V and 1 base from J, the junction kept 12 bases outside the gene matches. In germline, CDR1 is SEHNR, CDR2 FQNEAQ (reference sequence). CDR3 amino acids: CASSLSAGTGIVSYEQYF. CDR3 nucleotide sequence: TGTGCCAGCAGCTTATCTGCCGGGACAGGGATAGTATCCTACGAGCAGTACTTC.

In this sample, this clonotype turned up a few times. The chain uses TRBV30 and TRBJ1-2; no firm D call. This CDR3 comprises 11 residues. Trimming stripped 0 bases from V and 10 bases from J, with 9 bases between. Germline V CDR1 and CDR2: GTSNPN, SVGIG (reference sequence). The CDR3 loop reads CAWSVGLAYTF. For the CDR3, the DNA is TGTGCCTGGAGTGTTGGGCTTGCCTACACCTTC.

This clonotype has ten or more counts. CDR3 residues: CASSFYLWNTEAFF. The CDR3, as DNA: TGTGCCAGCAGTTTTTACCTCTGGAACACTGAAGCTTTCTTT. V usage is TRBV12-3 or TRBV12-4 and J usage is TRBJ1-1; D is unclear. The CDR3 has 14 residues. V was clipped by 3 bases and J by 1 base, with 9 bases between them.

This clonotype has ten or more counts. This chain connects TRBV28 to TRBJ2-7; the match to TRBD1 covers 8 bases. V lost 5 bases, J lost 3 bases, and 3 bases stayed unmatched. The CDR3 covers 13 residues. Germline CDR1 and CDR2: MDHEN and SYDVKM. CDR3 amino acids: CASSRQGIYEQYF. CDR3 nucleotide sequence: TGTGCCAGCAGTCGACAGGGGATCTACGAGCAGTACTTC.

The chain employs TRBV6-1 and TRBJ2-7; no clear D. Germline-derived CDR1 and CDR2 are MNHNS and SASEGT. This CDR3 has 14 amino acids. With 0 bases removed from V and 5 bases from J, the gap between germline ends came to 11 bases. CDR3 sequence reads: CASSEAVEGNEQYF. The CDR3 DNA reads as TGTGCCAGCAGTGAAGCAGTTGAAGGGAACGAGCAGTACTTC.

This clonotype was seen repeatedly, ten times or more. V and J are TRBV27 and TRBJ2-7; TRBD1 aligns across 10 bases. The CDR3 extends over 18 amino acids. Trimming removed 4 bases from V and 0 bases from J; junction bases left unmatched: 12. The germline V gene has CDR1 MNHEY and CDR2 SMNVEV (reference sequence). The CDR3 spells CASSSSGTGASFSYEQYF. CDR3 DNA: TGTGCCAGCAGTTCCTCCGGGACAGGGGCCTCTTTCTCCTACGAGCAGTACTTC.

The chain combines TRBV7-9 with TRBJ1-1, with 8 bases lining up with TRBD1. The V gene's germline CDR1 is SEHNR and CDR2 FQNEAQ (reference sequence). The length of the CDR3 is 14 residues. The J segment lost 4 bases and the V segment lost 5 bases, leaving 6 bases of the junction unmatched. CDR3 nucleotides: TGTGCCAGCAGCCAAAATCAGGGGGCCACTGAAGCTTTCTTT. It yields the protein CASSQNQGATEAFF.

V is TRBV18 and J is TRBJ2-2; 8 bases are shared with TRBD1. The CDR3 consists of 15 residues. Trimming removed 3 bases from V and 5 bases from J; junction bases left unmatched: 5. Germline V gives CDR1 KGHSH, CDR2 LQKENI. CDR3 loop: CASSPWTGRTGELFF. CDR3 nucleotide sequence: TGTGCCAGCTCACCTTGGACAGGGAGAACCGGGGAGCTGTTTTTT.